The 25 T cell receptor beta chains given below trace back to one sample, sequenced in a study of T-cell reconstitution after alpha-beta-depleted transplantation in children. The authors prepared the TCRbeta library with unique molecular identifiers. TCRdb reprocessed the PCR reads via MiXCR and lists one record per CDR3 protein. Of about 360,000 distinct CDR3 sequences in the sample, 10% to 15% were seen once. The source material was PBMCs, sampled from the stem cell graft. The receptor source for this set is a human donor who donated a stem cell graft to a child with Fanconi anemia.

The genes are TRBV4-3 and TRBJ2-7, with D unresolved. Per germline, CDR1 LGHNA and CDR2 YSLEER. The CDR3 runs to 16 residues. V lost 0 bases to trimming and J lost 4 bases, with 16 bases between them. The chain's CDR3 is CASSQEKSTQEYEQYF. The CDR3 DNA sequence: TGCGCCAGCAGCCAAGAGAAATCCACCCAGGAATACGAGCAGTACTTC.

The sample holds many counts of this clonotype. This chain uses TRBV6-2 or TRBV6-3 with TRBJ2-7; D not resolved. V lost 8 bases, J lost 5 bases, and 13 bases lay in between. The CDR3 length is 12 residues. Germline CDR1 MNHEY, CDR2 SVGEGT. The CDR3 region has the DNA TGTGCCAGCGGGCCCGGGCTCCACGAGCAGTACTTC. Translating gives CASGPGLHEQYF.

This chain connects TRBV12-3 or TRBV12-4 to TRBJ2-6, with unresolved D. V was shortened by 3 bases and J by 2 bases, with 8 bases between the two germline ends. The CDR3 has 15 residues. CDR3 region: CASSFHGPGANVLTF. The CDR3 bases are TGTGCCAGCAGTTTTCACGGGCCTGGGGCCAACGTCCTGACTTTC.

In this sample, this clonotype turned up a few times. V usage is TRBV14 and J usage is TRBJ2-7; D call uncertain. The CDR3 contains 15 residues. V dropped 4 bases and J dropped 0 bases, with 13 bases sitting between them. Germline values: CDR1 SGHDN, CDR2 FVKESK. DNA for the CDR3: TGTGCCAGCAGCCCCCTACCCATTCCCTCCTACGAGCAGTACGTC. It codes for CASSPLPIPSYEQYV.

The chain combines TRBV7-3 with TRBJ2-2; TRBD1 matches 9 bases. Trimming cost V 5 bases and J 6 bases; bases outside gene matches: 7. From germline, CDR1 is SGHTA and CDR2 FQGTGA. This CDR3 has 15 amino acids. CDR3 region: CASSPSRDRAGELFF. The CDR3 nucleotides read TGTGCCAGCAGCCCGTCCCGGGACAGGGCCGGGGAGCTGTTTTTT.

The V and J genes are TRBV5-1 and TRBJ1-2; 8 bases fit TRBD1. The CDR3 is made up of 15 amino acids. Germline values: CDR1 SGHRS, CDR2 YFSETQ. V lost 0 bases to trimming and J lost 3 bases; unmatched junction nucleotides: 4. The CDR3 nucleotides read TGCGCCAGCAGCTTGGAAGGACAGGGAGACTATGGCTACACCTTC. Translating it yields CASSLEGQGDYGYTF.

V usage is TRBV7-9 and J usage is TRBJ1-1; no clear D gene. CDR1 is SEHNR and CDR2 is FQNEAQ in the germline V gene (reference sequence). Trimming removed 1 base from V and 4 bases from J, with 7 bases in between. There are 13 residues in the CDR3. The CDR3 loop is CASSLGEVTEAFF. As DNA, the CDR3 is TGTGCCAGCAGCTTAGGGGAGGTCACTGAAGCTTTCTTT.

The J gene is TRBJ1-5, the V gene TRBV20-1; 8 nucleotides match TRBD1. There are 14 residues in the CDR3. With 6 bases clipped from V and 7 bases from J, the junction kept 11 bases outside the gene matches. CDR1 and CDR2 (germline): DFQATT, SNEGSKA (reference sequence). The CDR3 reads CSARRPGGFQPQHF. Here the CDR3 DNA reads TGCAGTGCCCGCCGTCCAGGGGGCTTCCAGCCCCAGCATTTT.

At least ten counts were recorded for this clonotype. The rearrangement uses TRBV20-1 and TRBJ1-1; weak D call: TRBD1 (6 bases). The V and J ends lost 4 bases and 0 bases respectively, with 12 bases between them. The germline CDR1 and CDR2 sequences are DFQATT and SNEGSKA (reference sequence). The CDR3 runs to 14 residues. The CDR3 DNA sequence: TGCAGTGCTACCCGACAGGCCATGAACACTGAAGCTTTCTTT. It codes for CSATRQAMNTEAFF.

This clonotype was seen at least ten times. This chain connects TRBV29-1 to TRBJ1-1; D ambiguous. V was clipped by 6 bases and J by 2 bases, with 22 bases between them. This CDR3 has 16 amino acids. Germline CDR1 reads SQVTM; CDR2 reads ANQGSEA. The CDR3 spells CSVTPFGAVENTEAFF. The CDR3, as DNA: TGCAGCGTGACGCCGTTTGGAGCAGTTGAAAACACTGAAGCTTTCTTT.

The V gene is TRBV7-8, the J gene TRBJ1-1; the match to TRBD1 covers 7 bases. Germline CDR1 and CDR2: SGHVS and FQNEAQ. V lost 3 bases, J lost 0 bases, and 4 bases stayed unmatched. The CDR3 length is 15 residues. CDR3 sequence reads: CASSFDRVMNTEAFF. CDR3 sequence (DNA): TGTGCCAGCAGCTTCGACAGGGTGATGAACACTGAAGCTTTCTTT. The full variable domain, its missing parts supplied by reference TRBV7-8 and TRBJ1-1, is GAGVSQSPRYKVAKRGQDVALRCDPISGHVSLFWYQQALGQGPEFLTYFQNEAQLDKSGLPSDRFFAERPEGSVSTLKIQRTQQEDSAVYLCASSFDRVMNTEAFFGQGTRLTVV.

The table lists this clonotype with a few counts. The V and J genes are TRBV4-3 and TRBJ2-5; the D is unclear. V lost 0 bases, J lost 4 bases, and 9 bases lay in between. CDR1 and CDR2 (germline): LGHNA, YSLEER. The CDR3 loop spans 14 amino acids. CDR3 coding DNA: TGCGCCAGCAGCCAAGAGCCCACGGTAGAGACCCAGTACTTC. This translates into CASSQEPTVETQYF.

This clonotype was seen more than once but under ten times. The chain combines TRBV20-1 with TRBJ1-6; TRBD1 aligns across 7 bases. This CDR3 comprises 15 residues. The V gene's germline CDR1 is DFQATT and CDR2 SNEGSKA (reference sequence). J lost 10 bases, V lost 2 bases, and 11 bases had no gene match. The CDR3 bases are TGCAGTGCTAGACCGCGACAGGGAGGAGAGTCACCCCTCCACTTT. It specifies CSARPRQGGESPLHF.

This clonotype was seen a few times. The chain couples TRBV5-6 to TRBJ2-7; D call uncertain. This CDR3 is built from 12 residues. CDR1 is SGHDT and CDR2 is YYEEEE in the germline V gene. The V and J ends lost 5 bases and 3 bases respectively, with 9 bases between them. The CDR3 DNA follows: TGTGCCAGCAGGGGGATTAACTACGAGCAGTACTTC. Translating gives CASRGINYEQYF.

This chain connects TRBV15 to TRBJ1-1; 9 bases are shared with TRBD1. The germline CDR1 and CDR2 sequences are LNHNV and YYDKDF (reference sequence). The CDR3 runs to 16 residues. The ends lost 0 bases at V and 6 bases at J; junction bases unmatched: 8. The CDR3 DNA reads TGTGCCACCAGCAGAGATGGGACAGGGATGGCGGCTGAAGCTTTCTTT. Translated: CATSRDGTGMAAEAFF.

In this sample, this clonotype turned up many times. The CDR3 DNA reads TGTGCCAGCAGCTTGGTCCCAAATGAGCAGTTCTTC. Translating gives CASSLVPNEQFF. This sequence joins TRBV5-6 and TRBJ2-1, with D hard to call. This CDR3 is built from 12 residues. V lost 0 bases and J lost 7, with 5 bases in between. The germline V gene has CDR1 SGHDT and CDR2 YYEEEE.

The rearrangement links TRBV20-1 to TRBJ2-7; tentative D call: TRBD2 (6 bases). The CDR3 contains 12 residues. V lost 6 bases and J lost 4, with 13 bases in between. Germline V CDR1 and CDR2: DFQATT, SNEGSKA (reference sequence). The CDR3 region has the DNA TGCAGTGCCCGGATCCGGGGGTACGAGCAGTACGTC. It translates to CSARIRGYEQYV.

The rearrangement links TRBV2 to TRBJ2-3, with TRBD1 matching 7 bases. This CDR3 contains 12 residues. Germline CDR1 SNHLY, CDR2 FYNNEI. J was trimmed by 2 bases and V by 9 bases; bases with no gene match: 2. The CDR3 DNA reads TGTGCCAGTGACAGGGCCACAGATACGCAGTATTTT. Translated, it gives CASDRATDTQYF.

Concerning this clonotype itself: At one end, the junction sequence differs from germline, possibly due to a read error. The rearrangement links TRBV5-1 to TRBJ2-2, with D uncertain. CDR3 length: 14 amino acids. Germline values: CDR1 SGHRS, CDR2 YFSETQ. DNA of the CDR3: TGCACCAGCACCCCGGACCCCTCCACCGGGGAGCTGTTTTTT. Translated: CTSTPDPSTGELFF. Complete variable domain (other parts from reference TRBV5-1 and TRBJ2-2): KAGVTQTPRYLIKTRGQQVTLSCSPISGHRSVSWYQQTPGQGLQFLFEYFSETQRNKGNFPGRFSGRQFSNSRSEMNVSTLELGDSALYLCTSTPDPSTGELFFGEGSRLTVL.

There are a few counts of this clonotype. The chain joins TRBV9 to TRBJ1-1; 9 bases align to TRBD1. The CDR3 has 13 amino acids. The germline gives CDR1 SGDLS, CDR2 YYNGEE. With 0 bases clipped from V and 11 bases from J, the junction kept 5 bases outside the gene matches. The CDR3 loop reads CASSVEGQGRAFF. DNA of the CDR3: TGTGCCAGCAGCGTAGAGGGACAGGGCAGGGCTTTCTTT.

V and J are TRBV5-1 and TRBJ2-5, with D uncertain. The CDR3 runs to 16 residues. Germline V gives CDR1 SGHRS, CDR2 YFSETQ. Deletions cut 1 base from V and 3 bases from J, with 16 bases between. The CDR3 nucleotides read TGCGCCAGCAGCTTGACAGCAGGAACCCCTAAAGAGACCCAGTACTTC. Protein product: CASSLTAGTPKETQYF.

The J gene is TRBJ2-5, the V gene TRBV19; 8 positions agree with TRBD1. V lost 9 bases, J lost 3 bases, and 6 bases stayed unmatched. The CDR3 is made up of 13 amino acids. Germline V lookup: CDR1 LNHDA, CDR2 SQIVND (reference sequence). The chain's CDR3 is CASAGTGEETQYF. CDR3 DNA sequence: TGTGCCAGCGCAGGGACAGGTGAAGAGACCCAGTACTTC.

Only a few counts were recorded for this clonotype. This chain uses TRBV19 with TRBJ2-1; D is unclear. Germline V CDR1 and CDR2: LNHDA, SQIVND (reference sequence). This CDR3 is 15 amino acids long. V gave up 5 bases and J gave up 0 bases, with 11 bases separating them. CDR3 coding DNA: TGTGCCAGTAGTTCCGCATCACCCTCCTACAATGAGCAGTTCTTC. Encoded protein: CASSSASPSYNEQFF.

This clonotype was observed a few times. This chain connects TRBV5-6 to TRBJ1-2, with D maybe TRBD1 (6 bases). Germline-derived CDR1 and CDR2 are SGHDT and YYEEEE. The CDR3 length is 14 residues. V was clipped by 0 bases and J by 9 bases, with 15 bases between them. CDR3 in amino acids: CASSLEGGRTRYTF. The CDR3 region has the DNA TGTGCCAGCAGCTTGGAGGGGGGAAGGACGCGCTACACCTTC.

This clonotype has a handful of counts. The chain employs TRBV28 and TRBJ2-5; possible D gene TRBD1, 6 bases. V lost 6 bases and J lost 3, with 14 bases in between. This CDR3 is built from 14 residues. Germline CDR1 is MDHEN and CDR2 is SYDVKM. The CDR3 DNA follows: TGTGCCAGCAGGGGAACTGCAGGGGAAGAGACCCAGTACTTC. Encoded protein: CASRGTAGEETQYF.